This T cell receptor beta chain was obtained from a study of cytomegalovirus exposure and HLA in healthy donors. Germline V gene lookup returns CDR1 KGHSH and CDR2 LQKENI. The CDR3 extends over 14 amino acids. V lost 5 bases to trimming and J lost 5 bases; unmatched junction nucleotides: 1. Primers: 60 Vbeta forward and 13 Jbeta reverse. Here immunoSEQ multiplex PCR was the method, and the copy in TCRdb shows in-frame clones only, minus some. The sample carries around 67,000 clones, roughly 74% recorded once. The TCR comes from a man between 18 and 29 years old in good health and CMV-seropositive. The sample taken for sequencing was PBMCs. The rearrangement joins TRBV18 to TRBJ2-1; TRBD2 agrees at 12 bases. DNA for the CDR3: TGTGCCAGCTCATGGACTAGCGGGGACAATGAGCAGTTCTTC. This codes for CASSWTSGDNEQFF.